The clone carrying this T cell receptor beta chain has a count of ten or more. The CDR3 contains 14 residues. Trimming removed 2 bases from V and 2 bases from J, with 11 bases in between. The germline V gene encodes CDR1 DFQATT and CDR2 SNEGSKA (reference sequence). The lymph nodes were axillary draining lymph nodes from breast cancer patients. This sample was taken from a study of breast tumors, draining lymph nodes, adjacent tissues. MiXCR, applied by TCRdb to the multiplex PCR reads, yields one record per CDR3 protein. The repertoire holds approximately 190,000 distinct CDR3 sequences, with approximately 33% as singletons.

Sequencing was carried out using axillary lymph node tissue. The rearrangement joins TRBV20-1 to TRBJ2-3, with D possibly TRBD1 on 5 matching bases. The TCR comes from a female donor with breast cancer. Some clones in this sample may be carry-over from other donors' samples. The CDR3 sequence: CSARQQEHTDTQYF. CDR3 in DNA: TGCAGTGCTAGACAACAGGAGCACACAGATACGCAGTATTTT.